This T cell receptor (beta chain) was observed in a study of T cells after yellow fever vaccination. TCRdb passed the 5' RACE reads through MiXCR, listing each CDR3 protein once. The table lists approximately 340,000 distinct CDR3 sequences, about 8.7% of them singletons, with around 17% in the top ten. This clonotype was counted at least ten times. Its antigen is not known. General study points: Highly abundant clonotypes carried over from the bulk population could end up in FACS-sorted repertoires as contaminants.

The clonotype originates from a young man who received the YFV17D yellow fever vaccine. Sequences were derived from PBMCs, sampled on the day of the first yellow fever vaccination.

The CDR3 bases are TGTGCCAGCAGCTTAGTGGACAGGGTATCTGGAAACACCATATATTTT. It is translated as CASSLVDRVSGNTIYF. The chain is built from TRBV7-9 and TRBJ1-3; 8 nucleotides line up with TRBD1. The CDR3 is 16 residues long. J gave up 1 base and V 1 base, and 3 bases lay outside the gene matches. The germline V gene has CDR1 SEHNR and CDR2 FQNEAQ (reference sequence).